What follows describes a single TCR beta chain. This entry belongs to a study of blood T cell repertoires in COVID-19. Study in general: Whether acute or convalescent, the COVID-19 samples came from the United States, Italy and Spain. From T cells, B-cell-depleted T cells, or PBMCs came the material, which was cDNA or gDNA.

V was trimmed by 4 bases and J by 0 bases, leaving 10 bases between them. This CDR3 region has 15 residues. CDR1 LNHDA and CDR2 SQIVND come from the germline V gene (reference sequence). Authors' data handling: Counts of nucleated cells, estimated from reference gene primer amplification, were obtained. Some clones are missing from TCRdb's copy, which holds only in-frame ones; the method was immunoSEQ multiplex PCR. V, J and clone size derive from that table, while D and trimming were established from the DNA sequence. The sample consists of around 320,000 clones, roughly 85% of them appearing once. The sample consisted of peripheral blood. This sequence was found in a human donor in a cohort sampled during active COVID-19. V is TRBV19 and J is TRBJ1-5; TRBD1 might be the D (5 bases). CDR3 DNA: TGTGCCAGTAGTACCGACAGATATAGCAATCAGCCCCAGCATTTT. It specifies CASSTDRYSNQPQHF. Filled out from reference TRBV19 and TRBJ1-5, the complete variable domain reads DGGITQSPKYLFRKEGQNVTLSCEQNLNHDAMYWYRQDPGQGLRLIYYSQIVNDFQKGDIAEGYSVSREKKESFPLTVTSAQKNPTAFYLCASSTDRYSNQPQHFGDGTRLSIL.